The T cell receptor beta chain under discussion was sequenced for a study of cytomegalovirus exposure and HLA in healthy donors. Findings and limits, study-wide: An Asian-associated ancestry cluster reportedly showed fewer N-insertions than the approximately 650-donor mean in a later analysis. When presence/absence was analysed, sequencing depth was taken to be roughly uniform across donors. Immune exposure information comprised only CMV serostatus.

The PCR employed 60 Vbeta primers together with 13 Jbeta primers. TCRdb's copy holds only in-frame clones and misses some; the assay was immunoSEQ multiplex PCR. The table includes approximately 81,000 clones, approximately 84% detected once. For this clone: The antigen remains undetermined.

Sample: PBMCs. The TCR was taken from a woman between 45 and 60 years old in good health and CMV-seronegative.

The CDR3 region is CAGNREWGQDYGYTF. CDR3 DNA sequence: TGTGCCGGCAACCGCGAATGGGGACAGGACTATGGCTACACCTTC. V usage is TRBV5-5 and J usage is TRBJ1-2; the match to TRBD1 covers 8 bases. CDR3 length equals 15 residues. Germline assignment: CDR1 SGHKS and CDR2 YYEKEE (reference sequence). V shed 10 bases and J 3 bases; nucleotides not matched to a gene: 14.